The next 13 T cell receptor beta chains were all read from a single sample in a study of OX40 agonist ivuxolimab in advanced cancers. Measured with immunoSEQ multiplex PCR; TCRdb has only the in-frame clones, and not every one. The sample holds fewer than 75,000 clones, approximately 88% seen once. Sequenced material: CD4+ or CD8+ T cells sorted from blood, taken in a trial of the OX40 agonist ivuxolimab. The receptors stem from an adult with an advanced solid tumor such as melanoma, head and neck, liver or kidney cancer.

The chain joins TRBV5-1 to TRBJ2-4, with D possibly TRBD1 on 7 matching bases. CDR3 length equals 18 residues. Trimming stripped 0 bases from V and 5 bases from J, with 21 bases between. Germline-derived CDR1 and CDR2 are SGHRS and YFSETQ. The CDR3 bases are TGCGCCAGCAGCTTGGGACGACGACAGGGAGGCGGGGAAAACATTCAGTACTTC. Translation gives CASSLGRRQGGGENIQYF. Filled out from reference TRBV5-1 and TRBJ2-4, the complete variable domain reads KAGVTQTPRYLIKTRGQQVTLSCSPISGHRSVSWYQQTPGQGLQFLFEYFSETQRNKGNFPGRFSGRQFSNSRSEMNVSTLELGDSALYLCASSLGRRQGGGENIQYFGAGTRLSVL.

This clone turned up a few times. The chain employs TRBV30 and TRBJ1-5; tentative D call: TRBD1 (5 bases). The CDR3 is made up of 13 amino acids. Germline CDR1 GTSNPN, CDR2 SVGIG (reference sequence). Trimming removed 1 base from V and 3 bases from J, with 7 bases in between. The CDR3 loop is CAWSGQNNQPQHF. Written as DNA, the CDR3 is TGTGCCTGGAGTGGACAGAACAATCAGCCCCAGCATTTT.

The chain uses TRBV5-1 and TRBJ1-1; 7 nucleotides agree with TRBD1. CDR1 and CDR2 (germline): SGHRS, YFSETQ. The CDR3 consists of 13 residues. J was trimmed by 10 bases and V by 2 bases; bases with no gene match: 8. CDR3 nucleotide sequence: TGCGCCAGCAGCTTTACAGGGGCCCAGGGAGCTTTCTTT. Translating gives CASSFTGAQGAFF.

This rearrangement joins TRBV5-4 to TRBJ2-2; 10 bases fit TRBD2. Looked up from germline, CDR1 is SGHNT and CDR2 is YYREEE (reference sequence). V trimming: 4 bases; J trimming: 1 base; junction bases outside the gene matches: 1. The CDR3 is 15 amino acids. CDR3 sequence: CASSRTSGNTGELFF. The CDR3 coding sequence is TGTGCCAGCAGCCGGACTAGCGGGAACACCGGGGAGCTGTTTTTT.

CDR3 region: CASSIRQGTNEQFF. The CDR3 nucleotides read TGTGCCAGTAGTATACGACAGGGAACGAATGAGCAGTTCTTC. This chain uses TRBV19 with TRBJ2-1; 7 bases map to TRBD1. Germline V gives CDR1 LNHDA, CDR2 SQIVND (reference sequence). V lost 2 bases and J lost 7; bases outside the gene matches: 5. The CDR3 spans 14 residues.

The DNA of the CDR3 is TGTGCCACTCGACCGGCGGACTCCTACGAGCAGTACTTC. Translated, it gives CATRPADSYEQYF. This chain connects TRBV27 to TRBJ2-7; D unresolved. CDR1 is MNHEY and CDR2 is SMNVEV in the germline V gene (reference sequence). V was pared by 10 bases and J by 0 bases, with 13 bases between. The CDR3 spans 13 residues.

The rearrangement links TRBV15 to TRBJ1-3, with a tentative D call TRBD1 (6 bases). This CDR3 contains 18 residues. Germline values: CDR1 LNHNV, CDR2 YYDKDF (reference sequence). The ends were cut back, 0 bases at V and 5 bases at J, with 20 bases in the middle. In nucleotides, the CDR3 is TGTGCCACCAGCAGAGAAGTCGGGTTCAGGGGCGGGAGAAACACCATATATTTT. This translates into CATSREVGFRGGRNTIYF.

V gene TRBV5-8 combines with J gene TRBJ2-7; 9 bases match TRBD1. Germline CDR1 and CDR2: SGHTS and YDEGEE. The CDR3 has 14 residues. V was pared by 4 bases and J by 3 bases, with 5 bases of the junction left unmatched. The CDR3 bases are TGTGCCAGCAGCCGAGGACAGGGGCACTACGAGCAGTACTTC. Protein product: CASSRGQGHYEQYF.

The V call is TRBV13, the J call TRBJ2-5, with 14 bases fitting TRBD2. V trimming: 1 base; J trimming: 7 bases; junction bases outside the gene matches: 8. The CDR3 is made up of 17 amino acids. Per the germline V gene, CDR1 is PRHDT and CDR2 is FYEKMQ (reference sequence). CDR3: CASSLASGLAGVGTQYF. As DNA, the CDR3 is TGTGCCAGCAGCTTAGCCTCGGGACTAGCGGGAGTTGGGACCCAGTACTTC.

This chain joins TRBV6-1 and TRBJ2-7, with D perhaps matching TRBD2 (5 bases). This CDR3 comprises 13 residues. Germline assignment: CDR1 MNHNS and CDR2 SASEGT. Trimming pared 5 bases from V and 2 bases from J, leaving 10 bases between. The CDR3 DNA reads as TGTGCCAGCAGTCTCCGGGAAGCCTACGAGCAGTACTTC. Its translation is CASSLREAYEQYF.

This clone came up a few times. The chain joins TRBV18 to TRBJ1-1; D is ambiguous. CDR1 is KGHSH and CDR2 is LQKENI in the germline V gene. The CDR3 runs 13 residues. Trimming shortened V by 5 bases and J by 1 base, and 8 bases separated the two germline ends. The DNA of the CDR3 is TGTGCCAGCTCAGAATTACCGAACACTGAAGCTTTCTTT. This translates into CASSELPNTEAFF.

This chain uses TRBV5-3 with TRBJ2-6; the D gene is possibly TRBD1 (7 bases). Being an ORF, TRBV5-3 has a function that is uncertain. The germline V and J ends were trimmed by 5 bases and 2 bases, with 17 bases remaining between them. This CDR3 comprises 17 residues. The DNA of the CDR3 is TGTGCCAGAAGGCCAGGGGGAGGACGAGCTGGGGCCAACGTCCTGACTTTC. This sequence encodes CARRPGGGRAGANVLTF.

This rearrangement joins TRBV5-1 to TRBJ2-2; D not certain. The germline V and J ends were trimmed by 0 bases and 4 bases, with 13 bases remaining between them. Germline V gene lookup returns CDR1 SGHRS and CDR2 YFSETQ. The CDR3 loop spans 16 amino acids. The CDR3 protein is CASSLAVVIGTGELFF. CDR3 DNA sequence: TGCGCCAGCAGCTTGGCCGTGGTTATCGGCACCGGGGAGCTGTTTTTT.